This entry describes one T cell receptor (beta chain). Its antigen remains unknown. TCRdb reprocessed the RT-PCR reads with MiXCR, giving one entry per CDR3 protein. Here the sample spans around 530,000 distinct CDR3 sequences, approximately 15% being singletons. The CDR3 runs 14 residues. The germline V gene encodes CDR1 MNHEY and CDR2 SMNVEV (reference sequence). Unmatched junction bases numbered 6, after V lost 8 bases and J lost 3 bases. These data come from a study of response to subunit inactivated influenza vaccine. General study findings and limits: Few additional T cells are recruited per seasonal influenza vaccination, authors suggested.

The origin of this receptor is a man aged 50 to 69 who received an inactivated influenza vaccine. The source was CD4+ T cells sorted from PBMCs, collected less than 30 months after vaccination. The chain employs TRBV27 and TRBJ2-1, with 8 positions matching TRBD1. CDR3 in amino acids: CASAGGAGYNEQFF. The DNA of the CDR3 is TGTGCCAGCGCAGGGGGCGCAGGCTACAATGAGCAGTTCTTC.